This T cell receptor beta chain is drawn from a study of cytomegalovirus exposure and HLA in healthy donors. Study as a whole: Earlier, fewer than 140 million unique TCR beta sequences were recovered from approximately 180 million T cells by an analysis.

As concerns this clone: Its specificity is unknown.

Notes on the study in general: With later analysis, a missense DCLRE1C variant became linked to TCR beta V- and J-gene trimming. Most TCR beta V segments were productive about 90% or about 30% of the time in an earlier analysis.

The ends were cut back, 0 bases at V and 7 bases at J, with 10 bases in the middle. CDR3 length: 13 residues. Germline V gene lookup returns CDR1 LGHNA and CDR2 YSLEER. 60 Vbeta and 13 Jbeta primers were used in PCR. Produced via immunoSEQ multiplex PCR; TCRdb's table is partial and in-frame only. There are over 110,000 clones in the sample; under 90% occur only once, and roughly 4.7% lies in the top ten. This receptor was obtained from a man between 35 and 55 years old in good health and CMV-seronegative. J is TRBJ2-7 and V is TRBV4-3, with a tentative D call TRBD2 (5 bases). Sample: PBMCs. In DNA form, the CDR3 reads TGCGCCAGCAGCCAAGATAGAGGGTCGGAGCAGTACTTC. Translating gives CASSQDRGSEQYF.